Presented here are 7 T cell receptor beta chains from one specimen sequenced in a study of T cells after yellow fever vaccination. TCRdb redid the calling of the 5' RACE reads with MiXCR, one entry per CDR3 protein. The repertoire holds around 340,000 distinct CDR3 sequences, about 9.5% seen once, with 15% to 20% in the top ten. The sample in question was PBMCs, obtained on the day of the first yellow fever vaccination. The source of these receptors is a man aged 18 to 29 who received the YFV17D yellow fever vaccine.

This clonotype showed up just a few times. V gene TRBV2 combines with J gene TRBJ2-1; D is unresolved. V gave up 7 bases and J gave up 3 bases, with 10 bases separating them. CDR1 SNHLY and CDR2 FYNNEI come from the germline V gene. This CDR3 has 13 amino acids. The CDR3 nucleotides read TGTGCCAGCATCGCGGAAATCTACAATGAGCAGTTCTTC. Residues: CASIAEIYNEQFF. Full variable domain (remainder filled in from reference TRBV2 and TRBJ2-1): EPEVTQTPSHQVTQMGQEVILRCVPISNHLYFYWYRQILGQKVEFLVSFYNNEISEKSEIFDDQFSVERPDGSNFTLKIRSTKLEDSAMYFCASIAEIYNEQFFGPGTRLTVL.

This clonotype was detected ten times or more. The chain is built from TRBV4-3 and TRBJ1-5; D uncertain. This CDR3 is 14 amino acids long. Trimming cost V 6 bases and J 0 bases, with 9 bases left between them. The germline gives CDR1 LGHNA, CDR2 YSLEER. CDR3 coding DNA: TGCGCCAGCAGTAACGATTATAGCAATCAGCCCCAGCATTTT. Amino acids: CASSNDYSNQPQHF.

The chain is built from TRBV7-8 and TRBJ2-5; TRBD1 matches at 7 bases. J was trimmed by 4 bases and V by 4 bases; bases with no gene match: 6. Germline-derived CDR1 and CDR2 are SGHVS and FQNEAQ. The CDR3 sequence is 14 residues long. The CDR3 spells CASSSETGRETQYF. CDR3 bases: TGTGCCAGCAGCTCGGAGACAGGGAGAGAGACCCAGTACTTC. Full variable domain (rest looked up from reference TRBV7-8 and TRBJ2-5): GAGVSQSPRYKVAKRGQDVALRCDPISGHVSLFWYQQALGQGPEFLTYFQNEAQLDKSGLPSDRFFAERPEGSVSTLKIQRTQQEDSAVYLCASSSETGRETQYFGPGTRLLVL.

This clonotype was counted a few times. The rearrangement uses TRBV20-1 and TRBJ2-5; 10 bases fit TRBD2. Per germline, CDR1 DFQATT and CDR2 SNEGSKA (reference sequence). Trimming took 3 bases from V and 2 from J; bases not matched to a gene: 6. The CDR3 length is 15 residues. For the CDR3, the DNA is TGCAGTGCTAGGGGGAGCGGGGGGGAACAAGAGACCCAGTACTTC. It codes for CSARGSGGEQETQYF.

The chain has TRBV7-8 and TRBJ2-7; a weak D match, TRBD2 (6 bases). Germline CDR1 and CDR2: SGHVS and FQNEAQ. The CDR3 extends over 14 amino acids. V lost 1 base and J lost 1, with 8 bases in between. The CDR3 here is CASSLVAVSYEQYV. In DNA, the CDR3 is TGTGCCAGCAGCTTAGTAGCGGTTTCCTACGAGCAGTACGTC.

In the case of this clonotype: The junction departs from the called germline gene at one end, perhaps through a read error. The chain is built from TRBV5-1 and TRBJ1-2, with 8 nucleotides matching TRBD1. Germline assignment: CDR1 SGHRS and CDR2 YFSETQ. CDR3 length equals 13 residues. The CDR3 loop reads CASRSTGAYGYTF. CDR3 nucleotides: TGCGCCAGCAGATCGACAGGGGCGTATGGGTACACCTTC.

This clonotype came up many times. The chain carries TRBV20-1 and TRBJ2-3, with TRBD1 as a possible D gene (5 bases). This CDR3 is built from 14 residues. Between the trimmed V and J ends, which lost 2 bases and 0 bases, there was a span of 9 bases. Germline assignment: CDR1 DFQATT and CDR2 SNEGSKA (reference sequence). The CDR3 bases are TGCAGTGCTAGAACTGGGGCAAGCACAGATACGCAGTATTTT. Protein product: CSARTGASTDTQYF.